Sequencing of this T cell receptor beta chain was carried out in a study of blood T cell repertoires in COVID-19. Study-wide context: PBMCs, B-cell-depleted T cells, or T cells were the source of the cDNA or gDNA that made up the material.

The CDR3 has 16 amino acids. V was shortened by 5 bases and J by 0 bases, with 14 bases between the two germline ends. Per the germline V gene, CDR1 is SGHTA and CDR2 is FQGNSA. Authors' processing steps: Using reference gene primer amplification, nucleated cell counts were estimated. Generated by immunoSEQ multiplex PCR, the TCRdb table keeps only in-frame clones and is missing some. D and trimming were read from the DNA, whereas the V and J calls and clone size are those reported in that table. The data show some 73,000 clones, 80% to 95% seen once. The sample consisted of peripheral blood. The clonotype comes from a human donor in a cohort sampled during active COVID-19. The V and J genes are TRBV7-2 and TRBJ1-3; D remains unclear. The CDR3 DNA follows: TGTGCCAGCAGCCCGAGTTCCGCAGGCTCTGGAAACACCATATATTTT. Residues: CASSPSSAGSGNTIYF.